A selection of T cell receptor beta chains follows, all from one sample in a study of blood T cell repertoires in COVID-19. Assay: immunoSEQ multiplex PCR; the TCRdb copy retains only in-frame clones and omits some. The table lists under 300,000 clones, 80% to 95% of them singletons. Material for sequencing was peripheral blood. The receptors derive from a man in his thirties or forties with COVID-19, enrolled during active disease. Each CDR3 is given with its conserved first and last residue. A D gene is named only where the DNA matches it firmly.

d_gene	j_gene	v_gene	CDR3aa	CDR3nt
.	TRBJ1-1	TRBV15	CATSRDQIGRHGEAFF	TGTGCCACCAGCAGAGATCAGATAGGGAGGCATGGTGAAGCTTTCTTT
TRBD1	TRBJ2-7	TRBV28	CASSPANRGIEQYF	TGTGCCAGCAGTCCCGCCAACAGGGGAATCGAGCAGTACTTC
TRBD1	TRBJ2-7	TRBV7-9	CASSFIRLGQGAREQYF	TGTGCCAGCAGCTTCATACGACTCGGACAGGGGGCGCGCGAGCAGTACTTC
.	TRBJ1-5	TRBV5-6	CASSLAGGPSNQPQHF	TGTGCCAGCAGCTTGGCGGGGGGGCCTAGCAATCAGCCCCAGCATTTT
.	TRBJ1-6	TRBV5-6	CASSLVQGGNSPLHF	TGTGCCAGCAGCTTGGTACAGGGTGGTAATTCACCCCTCCACTTT
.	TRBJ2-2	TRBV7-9	CASSLETGTGELFF	TGTGCCAGCAGCTTAGAGACTGGCACCGGGGAGCTGTTTTTT
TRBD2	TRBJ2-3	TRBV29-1	CSVEGATSGGARGTDTQYF	TGCAGCGTTGAAGGCGCGACTAGCGGGGGGGCTAGGGGCACAGATACGCAGTATTTT
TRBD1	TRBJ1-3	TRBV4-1	CASSQVGQGRGNTIYF	TGCGCCAGCAGCCAGGTGGGACAGGGCCGTGGAAACACCATATATTTT
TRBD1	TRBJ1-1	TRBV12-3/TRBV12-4	CASRYLRGTEAFF	TGTGCCAGCAGGTACCTCAGGGGGACTGAAGCTTTCTTT
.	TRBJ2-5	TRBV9	CASSVSPEETQYF	TGTGCCAGCAGCGTTTCCCCGGAGGAGACCCAGTACTTC